This T cell receptor (beta chain) derives from a study of identifying expanded T cells in peripheral blood. CDR1 MDHEN and CDR2 SYDVKM come from the germline V gene. The CDR3 contains 15 residues. With 5 bases removed from V and 2 bases from J, the gap between germline ends came to 15 bases. Libraries were prepared by immunoSEQ multiplex PCR; TCRdb keeps only in-frame clonotypes and omits some of them. Among about 100,000 clones listed, around 90% were seen once. Study outcomes and limitations: Differentially abundant clones: about 1.1 between replicates, 15 to 17 at approximately 14 days, roughly 18 at four.

This clone has more than one count but fewer than ten. As yet, its antigen is unknown. Healthy donors had no documented immune events, such as infections, while sampled. What was sequenced was blood. This TCR was sampled from a person aged 18 to 70 in good health. The chain couples TRBV28 to TRBJ1-1, with D possibly TRBD1 on 6 matching bases. Written as DNA, the CDR3 is TGTGCCAGCAGTCCAGGGGCGGGGTATAACACTGAAGCTTTCTTT. It yields the protein CASSPGAGYNTEAFF.